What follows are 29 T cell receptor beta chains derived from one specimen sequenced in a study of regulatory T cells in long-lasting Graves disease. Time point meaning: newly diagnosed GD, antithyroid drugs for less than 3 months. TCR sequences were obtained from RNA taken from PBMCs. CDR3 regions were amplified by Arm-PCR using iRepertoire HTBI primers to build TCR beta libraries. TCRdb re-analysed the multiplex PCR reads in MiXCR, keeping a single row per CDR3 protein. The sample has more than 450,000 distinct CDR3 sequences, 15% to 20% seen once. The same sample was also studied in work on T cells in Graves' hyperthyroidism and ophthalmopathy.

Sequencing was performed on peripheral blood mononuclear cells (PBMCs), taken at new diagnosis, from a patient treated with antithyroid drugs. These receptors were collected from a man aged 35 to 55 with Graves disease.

CDR3 coding DNA: TGCGCCAGCAGCTTGGTAGCAGTTGGCACAGATACGCAGTATTTT. This encodes CASSLVAVGTDTQYF. The chain has TRBV5-1 and TRBJ2-3; D gene unclear. Germline V gene sequence: CDR1 SGHRS, CDR2 YFSETQ. There are 15 residues in the CDR3. Trimming shortened V by 0 bases and J by 1 base, and 9 bases separated the two germline ends. Together with reference TRBV5-1 and TRBJ2-3, the CDR3 gives the full variable domain: KAGVTQTPRYLIKTRGQQVTLSCSPISGHRSVSWYQQTPGQGLQFLFEYFSETQRNKGNFPGRFSGRQFSNSRSEMNVSTLELGDSALYLCASSLVAVGTDTQYFGPGTRLTVL.

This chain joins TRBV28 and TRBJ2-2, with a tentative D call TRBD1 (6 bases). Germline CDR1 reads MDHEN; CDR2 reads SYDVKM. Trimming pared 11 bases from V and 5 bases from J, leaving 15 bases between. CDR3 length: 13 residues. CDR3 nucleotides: TGTGCCGGAAGCAGGGGTCGGACCGGGGAGCTGTTTTTT. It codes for CAGSRGRTGELFF.

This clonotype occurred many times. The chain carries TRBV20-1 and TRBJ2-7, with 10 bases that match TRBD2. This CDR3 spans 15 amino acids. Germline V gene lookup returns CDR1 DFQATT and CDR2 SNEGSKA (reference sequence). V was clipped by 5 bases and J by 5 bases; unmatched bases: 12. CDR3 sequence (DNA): TGCAGTGCTCACCAGCTAGCGGGAGAGGGAGACGAGCAGTACTTC. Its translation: CSAHQLAGEGDEQYF.

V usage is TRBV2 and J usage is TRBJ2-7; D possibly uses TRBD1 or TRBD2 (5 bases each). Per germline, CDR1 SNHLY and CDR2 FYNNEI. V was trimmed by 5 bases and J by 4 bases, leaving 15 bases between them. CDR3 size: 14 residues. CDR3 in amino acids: CASSPRDGDYEQYF. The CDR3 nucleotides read TGTGCCAGCAGTCCCCGGGACGGGGATTACGAGCAGTACTTC.

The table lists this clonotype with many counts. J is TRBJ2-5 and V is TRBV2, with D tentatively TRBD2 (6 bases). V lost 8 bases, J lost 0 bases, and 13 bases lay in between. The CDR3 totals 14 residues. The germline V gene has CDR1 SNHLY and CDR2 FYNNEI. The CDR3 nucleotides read TGTGCCAGCCGCTTCGGGAGCAACCAAGAGACCCAGTACTTC. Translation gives CASRFGSNQETQYF.

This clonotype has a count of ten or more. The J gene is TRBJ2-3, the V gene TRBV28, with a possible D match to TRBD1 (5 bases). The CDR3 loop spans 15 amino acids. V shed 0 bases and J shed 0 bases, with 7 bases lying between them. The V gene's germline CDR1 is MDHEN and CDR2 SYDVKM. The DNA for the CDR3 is TGTGCCAGCAGTTTATGGGCAGGGAGCACAGATACGCAGTATTTT. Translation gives CASSLWAGSTDTQYF.

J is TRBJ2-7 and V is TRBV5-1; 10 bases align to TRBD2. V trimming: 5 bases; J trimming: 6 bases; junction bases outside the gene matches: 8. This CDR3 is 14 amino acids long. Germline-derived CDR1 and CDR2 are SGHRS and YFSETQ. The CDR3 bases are TGCGCCAGCAGACTAGCGGGACTCAGCGGCGAGCAGTACTTC. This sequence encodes CASRLAGLSGEQYF.

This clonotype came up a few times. This chain's CDR3 is CASSDSRDYGYTF. The CDR3 DNA follows: TGCGCCAGCAGTGATAGCAGGGACTATGGCTACACCTTC. The chain has TRBV10-1 and TRBJ1-2; a possible D gene is TRBD1 (5 bases). The CDR3 loop spans 13 amino acids. Trimming took 3 bases from V and 3 from J, leaving 8 bases between them. CDR1 is WNHNN and CDR2 is SYGVQD in the germline V gene (reference sequence).

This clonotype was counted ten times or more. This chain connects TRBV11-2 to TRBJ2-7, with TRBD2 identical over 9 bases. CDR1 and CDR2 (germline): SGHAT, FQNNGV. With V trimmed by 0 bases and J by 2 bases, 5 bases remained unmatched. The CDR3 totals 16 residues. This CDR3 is CASSLDGTSSPYEQYF. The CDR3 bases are TGTGCCAGCAGCTTAGATGGGACTAGCAGCCCCTACGAGCAGTACTTC.

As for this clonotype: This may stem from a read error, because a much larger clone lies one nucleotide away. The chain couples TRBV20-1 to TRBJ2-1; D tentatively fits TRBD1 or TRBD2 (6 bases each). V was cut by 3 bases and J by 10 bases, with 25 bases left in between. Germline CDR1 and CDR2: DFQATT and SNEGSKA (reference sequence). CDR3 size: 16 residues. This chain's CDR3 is CSASLVAGPPQGEQFF. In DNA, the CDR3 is TGCAGTGCTAGCCTGGTTGCGGGACCACCCCAGGGGGAGCAGTTCTTC.

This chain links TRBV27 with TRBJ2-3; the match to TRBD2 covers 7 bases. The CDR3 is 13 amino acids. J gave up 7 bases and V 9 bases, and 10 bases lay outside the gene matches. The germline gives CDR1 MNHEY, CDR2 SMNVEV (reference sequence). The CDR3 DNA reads TGTGCCAGTAGGAGGACTAGTCGGAATACGCAGTATTTT. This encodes CASRRTSRNTQYF.

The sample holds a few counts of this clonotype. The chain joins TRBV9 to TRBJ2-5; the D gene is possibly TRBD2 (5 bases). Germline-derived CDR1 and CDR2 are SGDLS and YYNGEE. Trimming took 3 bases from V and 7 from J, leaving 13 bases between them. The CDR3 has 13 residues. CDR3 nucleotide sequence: TGTGCCAGCAGCGCAGGTGCTGAGGGGACCCAGTACTTC. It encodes CASSAGAEGTQYF.

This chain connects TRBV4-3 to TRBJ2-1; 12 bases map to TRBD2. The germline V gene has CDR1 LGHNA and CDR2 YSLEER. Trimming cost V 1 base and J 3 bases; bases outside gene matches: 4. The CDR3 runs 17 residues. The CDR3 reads CASSQGGLAGNYNEQFF. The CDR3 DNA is TGCGCCAGCAGCCAAGGCGGACTAGCGGGAAACTACAATGAGCAGTTCTTC.

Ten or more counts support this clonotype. The CDR3, as DNA: TGCGCCAGCAGCGGGGGACAGGTGAACACTGAAGCTTTCTTT. This translates into CASSGGQVNTEAFF. The rearrangement joins TRBV5-1 to TRBJ1-1; TRBD1 matches at 8 bases. Germline V gene lookup returns CDR1 SGHRS and CDR2 YFSETQ. V was clipped by 4 bases and J by 0 bases; unmatched bases: 2. This CDR3 comprises 14 residues.

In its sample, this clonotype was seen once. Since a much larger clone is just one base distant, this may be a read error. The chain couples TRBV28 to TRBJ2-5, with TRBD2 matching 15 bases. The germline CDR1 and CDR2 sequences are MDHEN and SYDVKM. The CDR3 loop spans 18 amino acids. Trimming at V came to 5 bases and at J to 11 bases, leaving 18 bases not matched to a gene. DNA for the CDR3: TGTGCCAGCAGTACGGGACTAGCGGGAGGAGGCACCTACAATGAGCAGTACTTC. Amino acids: CASSTGLAGGGTYNEQYF. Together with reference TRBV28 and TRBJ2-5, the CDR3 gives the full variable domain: DVKVTQSSRYLVKRTGEKVFLECVQDMDHENMFWYRQDPGLGLRLIYFSYDVKMKEKGDIPEGYSVSREKKERFSLILESASTNQTSMYLCASSTGLAGGGTYNEQYFGPGTRLLVL.

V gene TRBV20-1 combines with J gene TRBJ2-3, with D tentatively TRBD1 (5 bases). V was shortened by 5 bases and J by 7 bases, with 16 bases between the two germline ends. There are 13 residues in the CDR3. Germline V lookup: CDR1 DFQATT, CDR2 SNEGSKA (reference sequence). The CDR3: CSAGARGRNTQYF. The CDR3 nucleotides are TGCAGTGCTGGGGCTAGGGGCCGAAATACGCAGTATTTT.

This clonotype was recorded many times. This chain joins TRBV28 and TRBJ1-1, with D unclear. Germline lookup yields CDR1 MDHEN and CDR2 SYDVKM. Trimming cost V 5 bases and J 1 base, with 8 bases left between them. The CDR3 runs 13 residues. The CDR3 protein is CASSTVKNTEAFF. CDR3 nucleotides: TGTGCCAGCAGTACCGTGAAGAACACTGAAGCTTTCTTT.

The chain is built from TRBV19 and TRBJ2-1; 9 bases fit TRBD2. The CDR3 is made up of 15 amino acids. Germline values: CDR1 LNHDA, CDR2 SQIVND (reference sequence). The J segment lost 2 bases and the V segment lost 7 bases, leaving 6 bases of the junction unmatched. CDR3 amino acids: CASMGGRETYNEQFF. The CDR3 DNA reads TGTGCCAGTATGGGCGGGAGGGAAACCTACAATGAGCAGTTCTTC.

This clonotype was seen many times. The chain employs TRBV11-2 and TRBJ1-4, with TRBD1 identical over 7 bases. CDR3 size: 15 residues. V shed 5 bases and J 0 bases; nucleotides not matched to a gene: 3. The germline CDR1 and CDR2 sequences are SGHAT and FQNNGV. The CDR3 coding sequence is TGTGCCAGCAGCCCAGGACAGGCAACTAATGAAAAACTGTTTTTT. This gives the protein CASSPGQATNEKLFF.

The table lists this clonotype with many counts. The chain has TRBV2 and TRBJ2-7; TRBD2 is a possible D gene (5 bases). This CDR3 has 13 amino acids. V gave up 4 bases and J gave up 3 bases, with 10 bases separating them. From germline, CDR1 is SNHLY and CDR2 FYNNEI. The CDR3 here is CASSVKRIYEQYF. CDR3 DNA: TGTGCCAGCAGTGTTAAGCGGATCTACGAGCAGTACTTC. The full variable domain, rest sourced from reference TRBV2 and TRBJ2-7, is EPEVTQTPSHQVTQMGQEVILRCVPISNHLYFYWYRQILGQKVEFLVSFYNNEISEKSEIFDDQFSVERPDGSNFTLKIRSTKLEDSAMYFCASSVKRIYEQYFGPGTRLTVT.

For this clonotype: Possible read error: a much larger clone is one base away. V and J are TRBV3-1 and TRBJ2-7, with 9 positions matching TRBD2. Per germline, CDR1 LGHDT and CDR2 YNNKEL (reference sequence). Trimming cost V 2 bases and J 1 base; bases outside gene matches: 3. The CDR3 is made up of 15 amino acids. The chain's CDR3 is CASSQISGGSYEQYF. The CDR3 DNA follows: TGTGCCAGCAGCCAAATCAGCGGGGGGTCCTACGAGCAGTACTTC.

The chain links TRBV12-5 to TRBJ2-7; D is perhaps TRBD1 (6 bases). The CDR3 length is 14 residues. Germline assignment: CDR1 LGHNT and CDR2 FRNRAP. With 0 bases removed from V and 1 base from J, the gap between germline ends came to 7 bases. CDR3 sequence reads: CASGLVDSSYEQYF. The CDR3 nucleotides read TGTGCTAGTGGTTTGGTGGACAGTTCCTACGAGCAGTACTTC.

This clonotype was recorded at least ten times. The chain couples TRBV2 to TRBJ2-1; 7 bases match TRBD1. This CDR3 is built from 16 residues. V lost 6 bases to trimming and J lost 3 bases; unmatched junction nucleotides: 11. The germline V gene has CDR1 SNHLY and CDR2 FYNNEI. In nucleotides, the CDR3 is TGTGCCAGCAGACACAGGGACAGACTAATCTACAATGAGCAGTTCTTC. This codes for CASRHRDRLIYNEQFF.

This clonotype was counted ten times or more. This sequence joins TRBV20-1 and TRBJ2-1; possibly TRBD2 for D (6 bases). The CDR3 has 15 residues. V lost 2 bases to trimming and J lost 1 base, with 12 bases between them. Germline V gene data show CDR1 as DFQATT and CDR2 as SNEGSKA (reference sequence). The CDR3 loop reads CSARKRAGSYNEQFF. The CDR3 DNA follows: TGCAGTGCTAGAAAGCGGGCCGGGTCCTACAATGAGCAGTTCTTC.

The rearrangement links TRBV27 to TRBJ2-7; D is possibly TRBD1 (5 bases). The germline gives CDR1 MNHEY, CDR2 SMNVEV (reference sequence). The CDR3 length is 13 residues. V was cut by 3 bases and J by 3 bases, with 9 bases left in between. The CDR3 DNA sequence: TGTGCCAGCAGTTTGGGGCAGTTCTACGAGCAGTACTTC. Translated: CASSLGQFYEQYF.

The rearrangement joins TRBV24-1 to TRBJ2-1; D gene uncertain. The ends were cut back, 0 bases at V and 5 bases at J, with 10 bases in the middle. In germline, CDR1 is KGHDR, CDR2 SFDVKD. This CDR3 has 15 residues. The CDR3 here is CATSDLGGPDNEQFF. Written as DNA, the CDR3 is TGTGCCACCAGTGATTTGGGTGGTCCGGACAATGAGCAGTTCTTC.

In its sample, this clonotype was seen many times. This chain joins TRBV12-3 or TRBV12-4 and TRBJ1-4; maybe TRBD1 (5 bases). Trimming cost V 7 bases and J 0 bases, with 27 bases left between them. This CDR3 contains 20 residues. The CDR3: CASTLEWGTWGVATNEKLFF. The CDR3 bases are TGTGCCAGCACCCTAGAGTGGGGGACCTGGGGCGTTGCAACTAATGAAAAACTGTTTTTT.

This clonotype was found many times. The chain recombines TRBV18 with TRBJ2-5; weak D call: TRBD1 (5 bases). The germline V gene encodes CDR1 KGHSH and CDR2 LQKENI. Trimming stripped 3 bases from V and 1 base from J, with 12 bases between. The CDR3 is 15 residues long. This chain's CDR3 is CASSPLLQAQETQYF. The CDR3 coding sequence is TGTGCCAGCTCACCTCTCCTACAGGCCCAAGAGACCCAGTACTTC.

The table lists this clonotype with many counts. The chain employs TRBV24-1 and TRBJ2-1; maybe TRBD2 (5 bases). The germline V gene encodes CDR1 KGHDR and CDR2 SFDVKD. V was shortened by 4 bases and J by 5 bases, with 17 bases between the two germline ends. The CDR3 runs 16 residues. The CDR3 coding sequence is TGTGCCACCAGTGAGGGCGACTTTCGGGGTCACAATGAGCAGTTCTTC. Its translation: CATSEGDFRGHNEQFF.